This TCR beta chain comes out of a study of T cells in Graves' hyperthyroidism and ophthalmopathy (dated by TCRdb to about 2019). At the level of the whole study: Peripheral blood samples were taken at initial diagnosis, before any treatment was given. A discovery cohort of about a hundred patients, approximately 45 with Graves' ophthalmopathy and 57 with stable Graves' hyperthyroidism, was used to find distinguishing TCR V-J signatures. Prospective prediction of ophthalmopathy was tested in an independent validation cohort consisting of about 19 hyperthyroidism patients and approximately 16 patients who later progressed to ophthalmopathy. The roughly 100 discovery patients were divided at random into training and test sets in a 7:3 ratio. Thyroid tissue and blood T-cell repertoires from several Graves' hyperthyroidism patients were also compared in the study. After sampling, hyperthyroidism patients received methimazole starting at 30 mg daily, and ophthalmopathy patients received high-dose intravenous methylprednisolone. According to the paper, TCR Vbeta CDR3 sequencing was carried out on roughly 130 peripheral blood samples, which came from about 45 ophthalmopathy, about 75 hyperthyroidism and some 17 progressor patients. Study-level results and caveats: Most expanded thyroid clonotypes (frequency above 0.001) were also detected in blood, a finding suggesting that blood repertoires may reflect thyroid immune responses. Ophthalmopathy was separated from stable hyperthyroidism by a 13 V-J signature model, with approximately 86% sensitivity and roughly 84% specificity obtained in cross-validation and 80%/75% obtained in testing. In validation, the model predicted progression to ophthalmopathy with around 71% sensitivity and roughly 72% specificity, a median of about six months before onset. No statistical method was used to fix the sample size in advance, and group allocation was not hidden from the investigators.

With regard to this clonotype: Its antigen remains undetermined. There are no base qualities to consult, and no much larger clone falls within one base.

TCR beta CDR3 regions were amplified from RNA transcripts. For the first round of RT-PCR on the TCR CDR3, the HTBI primer set was used together with the Qiagen OneStep RT-PCR kit. A second multiplex PCR round built the libraries, followed by size selection and purification. The libraries were sequenced on an Illumina HiSeq2000 using paired-end 100 bp reads. From the authors' description of their analysis: SOAPnuke was used to process the raw data, with reads discarded if the reads contained adapters or uncalled bases, had a mean Phred below 15, or lacked an exact constant-primer or identifier match. COPE v1.2.5 was used to merge high-quality paired reads, and clonotypes were defined as unique nucleotide sequences. Clonotypes were aligned to IMGT TRBV, TRBD and TRBJ reference segments using MiTCR v1.1. Only V-J combinations with frequency above 0.0001, covering about 99% of repertoires, were analysed. The TCS score was defined as the ratio of F50 (clonal expansion) to E x V (chaos), calculated using BLOSUM62-based TCRdist between CDR3 peptides within each V-J. Welch's t-statistics and random forest reduced approximately 520 V-J features to about 12, which were used in a naive Bayes classifier (R e1071). TCRdb took the public reads, trimmed them with fastp at Q25, ran MiXCR for clone calling and kept in-frame beta chains. Identical CDR3 proteins give one entry, which carries the most common genes and DNA. The V and J calls were not made by the authors but by TCRdb's processing. The sample has roughly 520,000 distinct CDR3 sequences on record, about 24% of them singletons. The ten most abundant clones make up approximately 11% of the sample.

From the germline V gene, CDR1 is KGHSH and CDR2 is LQKENI. The V end loses 2 bases and the J end loses 5 bases, and a stretch of 10 bases separates them. Inclusive of the bounding cysteine and phenylalanine, the CDR3 is 14 residues long. The only DNA kept is the CDR3, 42 bases in frame from the first base. Ophthalmopathy patients had moderately to severely active disease, with a Clinical Activity Score of 3 or more, a NOSPECS grade of 4 or more, and a disease duration of less than 3 months. Patients with uncontrolled infections, other autoimmune diseases, pregnancy or lactation were excluded. Diagnoses were based on clinical symptoms, serum thyroxine and TRAb, thyroid ultrasound and orbital computed tomography. Ficoll-Paque density gradient centrifugation was used to isolate PBMCs from about 10 ml of fresh peripheral blood. Total RNA was extracted using Trizol reagent, and RNA quality was assessed on an Agilent 2100 Bioanalyzer.

The chain was built from TRBV18 and TRBJ1-5; TRBD1 is a possible D gene, resting on 5 matching bases. The TCR was taken from a woman aged 25 to 39 with Graves' ophthalmopathy. The sequencing sample was made of blood. The nucleotide sequence is TGTGCCAGCTCACCAAGGGACCAATATCAGCCCCAGCATTTT. Translated, this is CASSPRDQYQPQHF.